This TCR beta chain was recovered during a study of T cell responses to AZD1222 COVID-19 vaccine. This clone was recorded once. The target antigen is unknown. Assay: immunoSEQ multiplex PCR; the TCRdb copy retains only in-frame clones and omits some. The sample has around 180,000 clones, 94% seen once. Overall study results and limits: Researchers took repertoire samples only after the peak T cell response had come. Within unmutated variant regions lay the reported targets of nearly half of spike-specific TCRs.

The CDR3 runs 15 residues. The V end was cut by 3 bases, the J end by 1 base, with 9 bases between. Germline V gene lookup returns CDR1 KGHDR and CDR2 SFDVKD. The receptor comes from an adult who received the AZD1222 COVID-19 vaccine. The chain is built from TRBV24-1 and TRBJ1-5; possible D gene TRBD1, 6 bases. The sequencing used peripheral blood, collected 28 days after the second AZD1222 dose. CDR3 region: CATSDGRGSNQPQHF. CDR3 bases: TGTGCCACCAGTGATGGGAGGGGGAGCAATCAGCCCCAGCATTTT.